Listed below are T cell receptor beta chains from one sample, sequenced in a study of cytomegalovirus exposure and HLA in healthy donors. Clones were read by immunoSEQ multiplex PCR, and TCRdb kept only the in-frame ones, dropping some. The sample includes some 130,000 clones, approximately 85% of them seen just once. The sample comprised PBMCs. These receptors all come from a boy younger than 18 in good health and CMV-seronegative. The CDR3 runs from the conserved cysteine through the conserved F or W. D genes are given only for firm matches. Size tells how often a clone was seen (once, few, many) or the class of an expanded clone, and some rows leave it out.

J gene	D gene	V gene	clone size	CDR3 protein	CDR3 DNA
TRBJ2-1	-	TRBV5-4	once	CASSLESDSYNEQFF	TGTGCCAGCAGCTTGGAAAGCGACTCCTACAATGAGCAGTTCTTC
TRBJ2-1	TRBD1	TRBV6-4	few	CASSEGQEGNEQFF	TGTGCCAGCAGTGAGGGACAGGAGGGCAATGAGCAGTTCTTC
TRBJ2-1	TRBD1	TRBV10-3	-	CAIRATGMDNEQFF	TGTGCCATCAGGGCGACAGGGATGGACAATGAGCAGTTCTTC
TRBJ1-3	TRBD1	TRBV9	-	CASSAQGALGNTIYF	TGTGCCAGCAGCGCACAGGGGGCGCTTGGAAACACCATATATTTT
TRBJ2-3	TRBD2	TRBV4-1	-	CASSPNGLAEDTQYF	TGCGCCAGCAGCCCTAACGGACTAGCGGAAGATACGCAGTATTTT
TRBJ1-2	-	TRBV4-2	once	CASSQEKGFNYGYTF	TGTGCCAGCAGCCAAGAGAAGGGGTTTAACTATGGCTACACCTTC
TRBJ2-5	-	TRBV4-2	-	CASSQDWRGETQYF	TGTGCCAGCAGCCAAGATTGGCGGGGAGAGACCCAGTACTTC
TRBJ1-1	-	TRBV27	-	CASSPTRVGSEAFF	TGTGCCAGCAGTCCCACGAGGGTAGGCTCTGAAGCTTTCTTT
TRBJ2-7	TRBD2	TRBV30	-	CAWRGTSGRVRDEQYF	TGTGCCTGGAGGGGGACTAGCGGGAGAGTACGGGACGAGCAGTACTTC
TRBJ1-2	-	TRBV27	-	CATRDIYYGYTF	TGTGCCACGAGGGACATCTACTATGGCTACACCTTC
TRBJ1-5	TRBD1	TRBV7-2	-	CASSLGTGRGNQPQHF	TGTGCCAGCAGCCTCGGGACAGGTCGGGGCAATCAGCCCCAGCATTTT
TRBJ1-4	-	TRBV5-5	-	CASSLWGSRVEKLFF	TGTGCCAGCAGCTTGTGGGGATCCAGGGTGGAAAAACTGTTTTTT
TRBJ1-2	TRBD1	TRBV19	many	CASSMDRVSHGYTF	TGTGCCAGTAGTATGGACAGGGTGTCGCATGGCTACACCTTC
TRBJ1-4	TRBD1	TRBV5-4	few	CASSFSGGAGGEKLFF	TGTGCCAGCAGCTTTTCTGGGGGTGCAGGGGGTGAAAAACTGTTTTTT
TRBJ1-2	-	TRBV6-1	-	CASSEARAYGYTF	TGTGCCAGCAGTGAAGCTCGAGCCTATGGCTACACCTTC
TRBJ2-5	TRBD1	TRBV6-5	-	CASSYQGAEWETQYF	TGTGCCAGCAGTTATCAGGGGGCTGAGTGGGAGACCCAGTACTTC
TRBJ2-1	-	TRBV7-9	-	CASSFPGGDEQFF	TGTGCCAGCAGCTTCCCGGGCGGGGATGAGCAGTTCTTC
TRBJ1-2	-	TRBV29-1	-	CSVEAIYWGGYTF	TGCAGCGTTGAAGCGATCTATTGGGGCGGCTACACCTTC
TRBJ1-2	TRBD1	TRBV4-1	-	CASSPIGQGKKNYGYTF	TGCGCCAGCAGCCCGATCGGACAGGGAAAAAAAAACTATGGCTACACCTTC
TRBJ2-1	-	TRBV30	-	CAWNTGDVFF	TGTGCCTGGAACACGGGAGACGTGTTCTTC